These 14 T cell receptor beta chains were all obtained from the same sample, sequenced in a study of blood T cell repertoires in COVID-19. Measured with immunoSEQ multiplex PCR; TCRdb has only the in-frame clones, and not every one. The top ten clones hold roughly a third of a sample with about 14,000 clones, over 80% of them seen once. The source material was peripheral blood. The receptor source for this set is a man aged 45-65 years with active COVID-19.

V usage is TRBV7-8 and J usage is TRBJ2-6; no clear D gene. This CDR3 comprises 14 residues. In germline, CDR1 is SGHVS, CDR2 FQNEAQ. The ends were cut back, 5 bases at V and 0 bases at J, with 5 bases in the middle. CDR3 coding DNA: TGTGCCAGCAGCCAGAGCTCTGGGGCCAACGTCCTGACTTTC. Amino acids: CASSQSSGANVLTF.

This chain uses TRBV6-5 with TRBJ2-2, with TRBD1 matching over 7 bases. Germline V gene sequence: CDR1 MNHEY, CDR2 SVGAGI. This CDR3 is built from 15 residues. The V segment lost 2 bases and the J segment 6 bases; nucleotides outside the gene matches: 6. The DNA of the CDR3 is TGTGCCAGCAGTTACGCTTGGCAGGGGGCCGGGGAGCTGTTTTTT. Translation: CASSYAWQGAGELFF.

This CDR3 reads CARSLTETDFHSNQPQHF. In DNA form, the CDR3 reads TGTGCCAGAAGCTTGACGGAGACGGACTTCCATAGCAATCAGCCCCAGCATTTT. The rearrangement uses TRBV5-3 and TRBJ1-5; D is unresolved. TRBV5-3 is an ORF, and what it does is uncertain. Trimming took 1 base from V and 0 from J, leaving 17 bases between them. CDR3 length equals 18 residues.

By frequency in the sample, this clone is large (0.1 to 1%). The rearrangement links TRBV20-1 to TRBJ2-1; no clear D. V lost 5 bases and J 8 bases, leaving 7 bases between the germline ends. The CDR3 has 10 residues. Germline lookup yields CDR1 DFQATT and CDR2 SNEGSKA (reference sequence). The CDR3 sequence: CSALSYEQFF. The CDR3 DNA sequence: TGCAGTGCTCTGTCTTATGAGCAGTTCTTC.

The genes are TRBV27 and TRBJ2-4; D perhaps matches TRBD1 (5 bases). The CDR3 is 14 amino acids. Trimming took 1 base from V and 4 from J, leaving 8 bases between them. Germline loops: CDR1 MNHEY, CDR2 SMNVEV (reference sequence). The CDR3, as DNA: TGTGCCAGCAGTTTATTGGCAGGGAAAAACATTCAGTACTTC. Its translation: CASSLLAGKNIQYF.

The chain has TRBV9 and TRBJ2-2; D might be TRBD2 (6 bases). Germline CDR1 and CDR2: SGDLS and YYNGEE. This CDR3 is 14 amino acids long. Trimming pared 6 bases from V and 1 base from J, leaving 10 bases between. The CDR3 sequence is CASTGGKNTGELFF. In DNA, the CDR3 is TGTGCCAGCACCGGCGGGAAGAACACCGGGGAGCTGTTTTTT. The entire variable domain, with the rest obtained from reference TRBV9 and TRBJ2-2, is as follows: DSGVTQTPKHLITATGQRVTLRCSPRSGDLSVYWYQQSLDQGLQFLIQYYNGEERAKGNILERFSAQQFPDLHSELNLSSLELGDSALYFCASTGGKNTGELFFGEGSRLTVL.

Here the CDR3 DNA reads TGTGCCAGTAGTGTAGGACTCACAGCGGGAAACACTGAAGCTTTCTTT. The encoded protein is CASSVGLTAGNTEAFF. The chain is built from TRBV19 and TRBJ1-1; unclear D gene. Germline assignment: CDR1 LNHDA and CDR2 SQIVND (reference sequence). The CDR3 runs to 16 residues. V lost 5 bases, J lost 2 bases, and 18 bases lay in between.

V is TRBV28 and J is TRBJ2-2; possibly TRBD1 for D (6 bases). Germline V CDR1 and CDR2: MDHEN, SYDVKM. The CDR3 consists of 19 residues. The ends were cut back, 2 bases at V and 0 bases at J, with 19 bases in the middle. CDR3 DNA: TGTGCCAGCAGTTTACCTCCCCCGACAGGCGTTTCGAACACCGGGGAGCTGTTTTTT. It is translated as CASSLPPPTGVSNTGELFF.

This chain uses TRBV14 with TRBJ2-1; 7 bases are a match to TRBD2. There are 14 residues in the CDR3. In germline, CDR1 is SGHDN, CDR2 FVKESK. Trimming cost V 5 bases and J 6 bases; bases outside gene matches: 7. The CDR3 nucleotides are TGTGCCAGCAGCGCATGGGAGGGCCCCAATGAGCAGTTCTTC. Translation gives CASSAWEGPNEQFF. Variable domain in full (rest from reference TRBV14 and TRBJ2-1): EAGVTQFPSHSVIEKGQTVTLRCDPISGHDNLYWYRRVMGKEIKFLLHFVKESKQDESGMPNNRFLAERTGGTYSTLKVQPAELEDSGVYFCASSAWEGPNEQFFGPGTRLTVL.

This chain joins TRBV13 and TRBJ2-3; no firm D call. Trimming left V 2 bases short and J 5 bases short, with 17 bases between. CDR1 and CDR2 (germline): PRHDT, FYEKMQ (reference sequence). This CDR3 has 16 amino acids. The CDR3 region is CASSLSAPKYIDTQYF. CDR3 in DNA: TGTGCCAGCAGCTTAAGCGCGCCAAAATATATAGATACGCAGTATTTT.

V and J are TRBV5-6 and TRBJ2-1; a possible D gene is TRBD2 (6 bases). Trimming took 2 bases from V and 3 from J, leaving 15 bases between them. The CDR3 spans 16 residues. The germline gives CDR1 SGHDT, CDR2 YYEEEE. CDR3 sequence: CASSFLVSGYYNEQFF. CDR3 bases: TGTGCCAGCAGCTTCCTAGTTAGCGGCTACTACAATGAGCAGTTCTTC.

This sequence joins TRBV9 and TRBJ1-1; D gene unclear. V was pared by 0 bases and J by 5 bases, with 8 bases between. The germline V gene has CDR1 SGDLS and CDR2 YYNGEE. This CDR3 comprises 13 residues. CDR3 nucleotide sequence: TGTGCCAGCAGCGTAGGAGGCCGTACTGAAGCTTTCTTT. This translates into CASSVGGRTEAFF.

This clone was found once. V is TRBV3-1 (or the pseudogene TRBV3-2) and J is TRBJ2-1, with D tentatively TRBD2 (5 bases). Trimming stripped 3 bases from V and 8 bases from J, with 20 bases between. The CDR3 is 16 residues long. The germline CDR1 and CDR2 sequences are LGHDT and YNNKEL (reference sequence). In DNA form, the CDR3 reads TGTGCCAGCAGCCAGAGGACTTTTAGTTTCCCATATGAGCAGTTCTTC. Amino acids: CASSQRTFSFPYEQFF.

The gene calls are TRBV9 and TRBJ2-1, with D hard to call. The CDR3 runs to 13 residues. Trimming left V 3 bases short and J 6 bases short, with 10 bases between. The germline CDR1 and CDR2 sequences are SGDLS and YYNGEE. CDR3 nucleotides: TGTGCCAGCAGCGCCGCCAGCGCCAATGAGCAGTTCTTC. Amino acid sequence: CASSAASANEQFF. Supplemented by reference TRBV9 and TRBJ2-1, the full variable domain reads DSGVTQTPKHLITATGQRVTLRCSPRSGDLSVYWYQQSLDQGLQFLIQYYNGEERAKGNILERFSAQQFPDLHSELNLSSLELGDSALYFCASSAASANEQFFGPGTRLTVL.